The clone carrying this TCR beta chain was picked up many times. Amplified regions were TCR beta CDR3 sequences from RNA transcripts. When the TCR CDR3 underwent first-round RT-PCR, the HTBI primer set was used. TCRdb passed the multiplex PCR reads through MiXCR, listing each CDR3 protein once. The profile covers approximately 570,000 distinct CDR3 sequences, with roughly 21% appearing a single time and 40% to 50% taken by the ten largest. Uncontrolled infection, other autoimmune disease, pregnancy and lactation each barred patients from inclusion. The sample is drawn from a study of T cells in Graves' hyperthyroidism and ophthalmopathy. Deletions cut 3 bases from V and 6 bases from J, with 12 bases between. Germline assignment: CDR1 LGHDT and CDR2 YNNKEL (reference sequence). The CDR3 sequence is 14 residues long.

Sample: blood. The TCR originated in a man in his forties with Graves' ophthalmopathy. The chain uses TRBV3-1 and TRBJ2-1; D is perhaps TRBD1 (6 bases). CDR3: CASSHGRGGNEQFF. DNA of the CDR3: TGTGCCAGCAGCCACGGACGAGGGGGCAATGAGCAGTTCTTC.